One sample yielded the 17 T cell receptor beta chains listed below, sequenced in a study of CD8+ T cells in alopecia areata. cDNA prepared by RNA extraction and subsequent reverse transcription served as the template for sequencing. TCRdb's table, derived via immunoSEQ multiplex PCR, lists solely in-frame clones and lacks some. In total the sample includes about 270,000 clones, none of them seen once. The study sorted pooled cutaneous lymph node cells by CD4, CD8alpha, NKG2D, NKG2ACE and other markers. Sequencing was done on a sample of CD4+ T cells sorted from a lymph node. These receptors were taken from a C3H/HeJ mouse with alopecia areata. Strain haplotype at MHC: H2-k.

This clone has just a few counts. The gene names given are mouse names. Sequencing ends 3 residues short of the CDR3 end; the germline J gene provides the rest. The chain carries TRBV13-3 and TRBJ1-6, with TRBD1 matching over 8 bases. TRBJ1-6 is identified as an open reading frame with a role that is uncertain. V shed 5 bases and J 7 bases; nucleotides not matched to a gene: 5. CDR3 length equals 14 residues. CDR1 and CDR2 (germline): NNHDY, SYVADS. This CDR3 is CASRTGGGNSPLYF. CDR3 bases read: TGTGCCAGCAGAACAGGGGGAGGCAATTCGCCC.

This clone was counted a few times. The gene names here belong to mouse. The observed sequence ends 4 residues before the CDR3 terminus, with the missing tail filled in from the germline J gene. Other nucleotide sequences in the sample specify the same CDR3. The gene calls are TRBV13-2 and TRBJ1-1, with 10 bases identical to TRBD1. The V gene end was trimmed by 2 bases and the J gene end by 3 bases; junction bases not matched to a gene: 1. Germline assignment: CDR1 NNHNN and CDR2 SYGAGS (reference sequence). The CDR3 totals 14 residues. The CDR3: CASGDGTGDTEVFF. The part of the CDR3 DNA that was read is TGTGCCAGCGGTGACGGGACAGGGGACACA.

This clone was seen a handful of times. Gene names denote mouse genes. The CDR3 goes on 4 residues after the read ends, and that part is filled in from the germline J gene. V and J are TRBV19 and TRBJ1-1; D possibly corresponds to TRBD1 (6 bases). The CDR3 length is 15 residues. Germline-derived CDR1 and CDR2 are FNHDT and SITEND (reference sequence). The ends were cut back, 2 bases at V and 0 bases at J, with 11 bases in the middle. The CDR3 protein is CASSIPGHANTEVFF. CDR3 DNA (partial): TGTGCCAGCAGTATCCCGGGACATGCAAACACA.

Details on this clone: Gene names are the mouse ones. The part of the CDR3 DNA that was read is TGTGCCAGCAGTGATAGGACAGGGAACTCC. Protein: CASSDRTGNS. From start to end, the CDR3 is CASSDRTGNSDYTF. The chain has TRBV13-3 and TRBJ1-2, with 8 bases matching TRBD1. The sequenced fragment ends 4 residues before the CDR3 boundary, so the rest is inferred from the germline J gene. The CDR3 runs to 14 residues. The J segment lost 2 bases and the V segment lost 1 base, leaving 1 base of the junction unmatched. CDR1 NNHDY and CDR2 SYVADS come from the germline V gene.

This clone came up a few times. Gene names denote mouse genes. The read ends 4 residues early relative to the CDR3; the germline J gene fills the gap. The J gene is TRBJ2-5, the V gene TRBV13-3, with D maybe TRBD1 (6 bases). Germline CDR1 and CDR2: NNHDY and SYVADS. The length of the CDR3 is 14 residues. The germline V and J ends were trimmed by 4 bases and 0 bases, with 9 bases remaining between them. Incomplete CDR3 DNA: TGTGCCAGCAGTAAAGGGGGTAACCAAGAC. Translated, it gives CASSKGGNQD. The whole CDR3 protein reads CASSKGGNQDTQYF.

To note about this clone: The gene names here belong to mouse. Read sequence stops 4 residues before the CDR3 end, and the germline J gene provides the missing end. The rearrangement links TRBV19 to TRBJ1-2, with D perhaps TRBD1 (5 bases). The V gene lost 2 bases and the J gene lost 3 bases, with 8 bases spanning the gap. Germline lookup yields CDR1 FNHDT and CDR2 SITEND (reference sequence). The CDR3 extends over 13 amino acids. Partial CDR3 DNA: TGTGCCAGCAGTATCAGGGAGGACTCC. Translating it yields CASSIREDS. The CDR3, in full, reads CASSIREDSDYTF.

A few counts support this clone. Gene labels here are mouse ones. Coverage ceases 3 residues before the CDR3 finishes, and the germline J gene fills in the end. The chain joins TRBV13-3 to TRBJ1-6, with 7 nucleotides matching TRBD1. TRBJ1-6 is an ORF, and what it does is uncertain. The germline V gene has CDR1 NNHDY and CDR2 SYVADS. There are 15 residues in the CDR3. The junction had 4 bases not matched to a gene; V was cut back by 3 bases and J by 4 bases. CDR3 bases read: TGTGCCAGCAGTGCCGGGACAGCATATAATTCGCCC. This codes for CASSAGTAYNSP. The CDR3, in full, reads CASSAGTAYNSPLYF.

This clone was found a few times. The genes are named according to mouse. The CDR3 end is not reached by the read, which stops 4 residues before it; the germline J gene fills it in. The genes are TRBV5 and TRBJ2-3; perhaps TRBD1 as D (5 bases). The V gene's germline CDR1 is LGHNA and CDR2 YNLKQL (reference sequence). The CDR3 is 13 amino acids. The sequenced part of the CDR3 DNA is TGTGCCAGCAGCCAAGTAGGGGAAGAA. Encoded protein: CASSQVGEE. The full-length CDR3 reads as CASSQVGEETLYF.

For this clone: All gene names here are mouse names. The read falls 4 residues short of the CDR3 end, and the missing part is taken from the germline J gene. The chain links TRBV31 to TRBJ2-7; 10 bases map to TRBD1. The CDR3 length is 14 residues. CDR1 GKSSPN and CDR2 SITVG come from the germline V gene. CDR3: CAWSPGQGIDEQYF. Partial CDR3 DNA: TGTGCCTGGAGCCCGGGACAGGGGATTGAT.

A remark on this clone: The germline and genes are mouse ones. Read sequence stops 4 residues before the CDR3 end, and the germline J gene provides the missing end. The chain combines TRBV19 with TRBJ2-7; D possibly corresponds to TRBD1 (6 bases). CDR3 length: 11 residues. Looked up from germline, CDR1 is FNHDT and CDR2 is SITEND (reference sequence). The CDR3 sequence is CASIRGYEQYF. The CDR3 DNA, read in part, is TGTGCCAGCATCAGGGGTTAT. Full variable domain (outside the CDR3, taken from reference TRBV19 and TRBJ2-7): GGIITQTPKFLIGQEGQKLTLKCQQNFNHDTMYWYRQDSGKGLRLIYYSITENDLQKGDLSEGYDASREKKSSFSLTVTSAQKNEMAVFLCASIRGYEQYFGPGTRLTVL.

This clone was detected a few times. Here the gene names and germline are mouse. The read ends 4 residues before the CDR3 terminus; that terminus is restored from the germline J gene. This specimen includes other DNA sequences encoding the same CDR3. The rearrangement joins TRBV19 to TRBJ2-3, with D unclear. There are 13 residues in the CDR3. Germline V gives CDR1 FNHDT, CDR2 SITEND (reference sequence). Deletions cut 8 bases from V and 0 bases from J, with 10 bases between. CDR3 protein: CASSKTSAETLYF. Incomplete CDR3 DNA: TGTGCCAGTTCAAAAACTAGTGCAGAA.

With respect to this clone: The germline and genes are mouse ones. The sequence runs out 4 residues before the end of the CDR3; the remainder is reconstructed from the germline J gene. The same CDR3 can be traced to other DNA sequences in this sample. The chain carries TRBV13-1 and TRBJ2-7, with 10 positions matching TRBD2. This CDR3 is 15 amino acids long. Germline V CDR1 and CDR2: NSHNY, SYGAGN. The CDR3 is CASSDPGLGRYEQYF. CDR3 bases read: TGTGCCAGCAGTGACCCGGGACTGGGGAGATAT.

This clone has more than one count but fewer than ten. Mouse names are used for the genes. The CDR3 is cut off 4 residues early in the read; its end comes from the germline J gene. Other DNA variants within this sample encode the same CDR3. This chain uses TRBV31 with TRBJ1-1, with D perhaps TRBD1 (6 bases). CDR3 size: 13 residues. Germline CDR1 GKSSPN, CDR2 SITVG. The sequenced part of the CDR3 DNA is TGTGCCTGGAGTCTGGGGGGGCGGACA. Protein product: CAWSLGGRT. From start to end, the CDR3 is CAWSLGGRTEVFF.

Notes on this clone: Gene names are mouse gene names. The CDR3 region is CASSLVGSQDTQYF. Incomplete CDR3 DNA: TGTGCCAGCAGCTTAGTGGGGTCCCAAGAC. The chain joins TRBV3 to TRBJ2-5; D is perhaps TRBD2 (5 bases). The CDR3 end falls 4 residues outside the read, so it is completed with the germline J gene. This CDR3 is built from 14 residues. The V end was cut by 1 base, the J end by 2 bases, with 7 bases between. In germline, CDR1 is SNHLY, CDR2 FYNGKV (reference sequence).

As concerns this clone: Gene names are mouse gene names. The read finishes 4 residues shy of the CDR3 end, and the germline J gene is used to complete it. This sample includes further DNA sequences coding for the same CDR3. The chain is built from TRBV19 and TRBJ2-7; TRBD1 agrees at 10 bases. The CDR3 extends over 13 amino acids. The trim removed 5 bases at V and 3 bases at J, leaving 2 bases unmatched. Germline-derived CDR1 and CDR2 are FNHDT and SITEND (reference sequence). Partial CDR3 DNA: TGTGCCAGCAGCGGGACAGGGGACTAT. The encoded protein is CASSGTGDY. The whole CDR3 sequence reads CASSGTGDYEQYF.

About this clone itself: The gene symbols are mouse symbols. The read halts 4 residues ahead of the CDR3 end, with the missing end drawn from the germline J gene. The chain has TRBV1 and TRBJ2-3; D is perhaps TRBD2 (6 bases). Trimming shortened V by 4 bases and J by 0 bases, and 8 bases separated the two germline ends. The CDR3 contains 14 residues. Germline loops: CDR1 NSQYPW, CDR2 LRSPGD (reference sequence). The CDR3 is CTCSVGDSAETLYF. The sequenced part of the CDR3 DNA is TGCACCTGCAGTGTGGGGGATAGTGCAGAA.

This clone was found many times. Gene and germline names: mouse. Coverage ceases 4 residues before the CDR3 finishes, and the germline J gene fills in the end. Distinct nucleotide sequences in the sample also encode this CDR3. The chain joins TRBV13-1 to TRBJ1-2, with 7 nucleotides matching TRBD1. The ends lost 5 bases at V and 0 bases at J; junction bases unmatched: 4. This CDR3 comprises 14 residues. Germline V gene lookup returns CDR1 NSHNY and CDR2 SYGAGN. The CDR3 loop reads CASSPQGANSDYTF. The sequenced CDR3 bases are TGTGCCAGCAGCCCCCAGGGGGCAAACTCC.